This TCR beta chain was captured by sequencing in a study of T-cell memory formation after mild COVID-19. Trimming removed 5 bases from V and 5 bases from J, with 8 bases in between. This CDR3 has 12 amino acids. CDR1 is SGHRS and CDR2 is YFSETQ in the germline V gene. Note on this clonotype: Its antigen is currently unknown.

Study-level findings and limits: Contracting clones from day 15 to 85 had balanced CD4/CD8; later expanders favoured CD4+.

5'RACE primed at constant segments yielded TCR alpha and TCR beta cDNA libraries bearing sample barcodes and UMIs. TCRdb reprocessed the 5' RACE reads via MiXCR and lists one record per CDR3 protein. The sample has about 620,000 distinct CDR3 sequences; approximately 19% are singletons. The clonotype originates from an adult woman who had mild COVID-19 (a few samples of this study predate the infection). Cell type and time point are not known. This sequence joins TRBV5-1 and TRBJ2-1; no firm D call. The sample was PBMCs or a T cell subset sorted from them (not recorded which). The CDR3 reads CASRWSNNEQFF. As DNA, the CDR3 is TGCGCCAGCAGGTGGTCGAACAATGAGCAGTTCTTC.